This T cell receptor (beta chain) was documented in a study of blood T cell repertoires in COVID-19. Turning to the study itself: COVID-19 samples from acute and convalescent phases originated in the United States, Italy and Spain. Sources were T cells, B-cell-depleted T cells, or PBMCs; the material itself was cDNA or gDNA.

This CDR3 has 17 amino acids. Looked up from germline, CDR1 is MDHEN and CDR2 is SYDVKM. V lost 5 bases and J lost 10; bases outside the gene matches: 16. Authors' processing steps: For nucleated cells, counts were estimated from reference gene primer amplification. Sequencing was performed with immunoSEQ multiplex PCR; in TCRdb, only in-frame clones are kept and a portion is missing. That table supplies the V and J calls and clone size; D and trimming were determined from the DNA. The sample consists of over 250,000 clones, roughly 85% of them appearing once. This clonotype was sampled from a human donor in a cohort sampled during active COVID-19. The chain combines TRBV28 with TRBJ2-3, with TRBD1 identical over 12 bases. The source material was peripheral blood. The CDR3 sequence is CASSGGPGQGAHAAQYF. Written as DNA, the CDR3 is TGTGCCAGCAGTGGGGGACCGGGACAGGGGGCCCACGCGGCGCAGTATTTT.